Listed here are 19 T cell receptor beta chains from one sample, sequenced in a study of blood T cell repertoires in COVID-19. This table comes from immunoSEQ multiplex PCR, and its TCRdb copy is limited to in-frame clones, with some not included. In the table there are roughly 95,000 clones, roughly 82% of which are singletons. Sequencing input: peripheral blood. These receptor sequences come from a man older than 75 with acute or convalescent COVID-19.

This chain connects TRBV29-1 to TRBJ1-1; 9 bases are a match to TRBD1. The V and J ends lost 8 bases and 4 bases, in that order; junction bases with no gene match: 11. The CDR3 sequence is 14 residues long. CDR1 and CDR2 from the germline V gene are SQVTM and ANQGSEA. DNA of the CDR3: TGCAGCACGGGGGGACAGGGAACTGGCACTGAAGCTTTCTTT. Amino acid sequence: CSTGGQGTGTEAFF.

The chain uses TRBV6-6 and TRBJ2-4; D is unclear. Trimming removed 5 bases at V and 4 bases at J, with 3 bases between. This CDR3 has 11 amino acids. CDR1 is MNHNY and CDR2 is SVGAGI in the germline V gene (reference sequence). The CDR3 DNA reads TGTGCCAGCAGTCCGAAAAACATTCAGTACTTC. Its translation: CASSPKNIQYF.

The CDR3 bases are TGTGCCAGCAGTTTTTGGGGCACCTCTGGGGCCAACGTCCTGACTTTC. Residues: CASSFWGTSGANVLTF. The chain carries TRBV27 and TRBJ2-6, with D perhaps TRBD1 (5 bases). CDR1 and CDR2 from the germline V gene are MNHEY and SMNVEV (reference sequence). Trimming took off 3 bases at V and 0 bases at J, with 9 bases between the two ends. The CDR3 is made up of 16 amino acids.

The CDR3 DNA sequence: TGTGCCAGCAGCTTAGGATTAGCGGGCCCTAGCACAGATACGCAGTATTTT. Protein sequence: CASSLGLAGPSTDTQYF. The chain recombines TRBV11-3 with TRBJ2-3, with 7 bases matching TRBD2. Trimming at V came to 1 base and at J to 0 bases, leaving 7 bases not matched to a gene. This CDR3 has 17 amino acids. In germline, CDR1 is SGHNT, CDR2 YENEEA.

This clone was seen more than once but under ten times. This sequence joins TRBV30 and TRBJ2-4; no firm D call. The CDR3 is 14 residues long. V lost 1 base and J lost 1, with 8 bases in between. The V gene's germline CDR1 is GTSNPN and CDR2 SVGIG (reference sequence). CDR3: CAWSASAAKNIQYF. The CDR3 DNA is TGTGCCTGGAGTGCGAGTGCGGCCAAAAACATTCAGTACTTC.

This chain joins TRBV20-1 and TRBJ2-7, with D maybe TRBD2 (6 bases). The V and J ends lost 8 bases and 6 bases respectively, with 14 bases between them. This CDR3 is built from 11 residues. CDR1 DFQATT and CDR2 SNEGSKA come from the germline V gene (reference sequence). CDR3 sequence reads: CSSGGASEQYF. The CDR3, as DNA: TGCAGTTCCGGCGGGGCGAGCGAGCAGTACTTC.

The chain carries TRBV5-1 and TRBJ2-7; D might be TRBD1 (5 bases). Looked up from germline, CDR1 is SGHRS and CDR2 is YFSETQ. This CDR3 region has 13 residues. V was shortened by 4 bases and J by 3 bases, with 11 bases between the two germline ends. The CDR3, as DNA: TGCGCCAGCAGCGTGGACACGTACTACGAGCAGTACTTC. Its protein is CASSVDTYYEQYF.

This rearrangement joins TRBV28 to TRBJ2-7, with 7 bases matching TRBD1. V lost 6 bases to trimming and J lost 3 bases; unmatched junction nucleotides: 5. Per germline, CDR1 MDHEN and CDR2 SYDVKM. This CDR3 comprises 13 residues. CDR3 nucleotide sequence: TGTGCCAGCAGAGGGACAGAAAACTACGAGCAGTACTTC. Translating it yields CASRGTENYEQYF.

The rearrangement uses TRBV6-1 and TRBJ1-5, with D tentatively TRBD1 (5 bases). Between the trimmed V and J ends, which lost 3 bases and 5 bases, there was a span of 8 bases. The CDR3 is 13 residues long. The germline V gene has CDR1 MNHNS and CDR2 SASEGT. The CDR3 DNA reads TGTGCCAGCAGTGACAGGGCCCATCAGCCCCAGCATTTT. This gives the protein CASSDRAHQPQHF.

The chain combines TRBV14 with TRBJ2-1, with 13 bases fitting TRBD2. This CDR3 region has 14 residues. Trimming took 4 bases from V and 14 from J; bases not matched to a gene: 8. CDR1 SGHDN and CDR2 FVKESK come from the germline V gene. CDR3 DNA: TGTGCCAGCAGCCTCTCACTAGCGGGGGGGCCTAAGTTCTTC. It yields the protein CASSLSLAGGPKFF.

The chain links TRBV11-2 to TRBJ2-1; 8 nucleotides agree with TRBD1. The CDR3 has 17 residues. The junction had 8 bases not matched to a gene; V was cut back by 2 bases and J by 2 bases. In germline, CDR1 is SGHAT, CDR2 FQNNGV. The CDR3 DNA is TGTGCCAGCAGCTTATTTACATTGGGACAGGCCTACAATGAGCAGTTCTTC. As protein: CASSLFTLGQAYNEQFF.

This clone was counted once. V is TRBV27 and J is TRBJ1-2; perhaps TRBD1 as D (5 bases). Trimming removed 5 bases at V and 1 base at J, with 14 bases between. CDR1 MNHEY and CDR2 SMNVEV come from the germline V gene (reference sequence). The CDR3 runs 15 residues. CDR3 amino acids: CASSPRQRVNYGYTF. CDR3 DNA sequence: TGTGCCAGCAGTCCCCGACAGAGAGTTAACTATGGCTACACCTTC.

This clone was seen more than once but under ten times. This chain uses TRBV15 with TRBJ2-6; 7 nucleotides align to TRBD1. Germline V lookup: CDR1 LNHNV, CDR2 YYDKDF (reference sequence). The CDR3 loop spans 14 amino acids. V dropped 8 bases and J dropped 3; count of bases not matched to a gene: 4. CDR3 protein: CATQTGLGANVLTF. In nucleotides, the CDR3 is TGTGCCACCCAGACAGGGCTTGGGGCCAACGTCCTGACTTTC.

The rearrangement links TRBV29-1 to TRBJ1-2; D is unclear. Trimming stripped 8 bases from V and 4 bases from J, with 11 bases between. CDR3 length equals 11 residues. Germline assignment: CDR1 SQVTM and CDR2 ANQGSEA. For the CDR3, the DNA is TGCAGCCTCCGCGGATCCTATGGCTACACCTTC. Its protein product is CSLRGSYGYTF. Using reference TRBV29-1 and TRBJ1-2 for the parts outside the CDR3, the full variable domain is SAVISQKPSRDICQRGTSLTIQCQVDSQVTMMFWYRQQPGQSLTLIATANQGSEATYESGFVIDKFPISRPNLTFSTLTVSNMSPEDSSIYLCSLRGSYGYTFGSGTRLTVV.

CDR3 in amino acids: CASSLGGQGRYEQYF. The CDR3 bases are TGTGCCAGCAGCTTAGGGGGACAGGGGCGCTACGAGCAGTACTTC. The V gene is TRBV7-2, the J gene TRBJ2-7; TRBD1 aligns across 10 bases. Germline trimming cut 1 base from V and 3 bases from J; bases unmatched to any gene: 3. Germline CDR1 is SGHTA and CDR2 is FQGNSA. This CDR3 region has 15 residues.

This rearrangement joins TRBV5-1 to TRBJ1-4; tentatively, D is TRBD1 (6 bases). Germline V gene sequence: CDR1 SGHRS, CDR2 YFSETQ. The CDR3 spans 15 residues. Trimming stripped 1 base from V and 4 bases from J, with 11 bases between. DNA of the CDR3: TGCGCCAGCAGCTTGACAGGGCCTTATAATGAAAAACTGTTTTTT. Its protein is CASSLTGPYNEKLFF.

The CDR3 DNA sequence: TGTGCCAGCAGCGTAGATTTGGGGACTAGCTCCTACAATGAGCAGTTCTTC. It encodes CASSVDLGTSSYNEQFF. This sequence joins TRBV9 and TRBJ2-1; 8 bases map to TRBD2. The CDR3 covers 17 residues. Germline values: CDR1 SGDLS, CDR2 YYNGEE. V gave up 0 bases and J gave up 0 bases; unmatched junction bases: 5. The whole variable domain, filled in from reference TRBV9 and TRBJ2-1, reads DSGVTQTPKHLITATGQRVTLRCSPRSGDLSVYWYQQSLDQGLQFLIQYYNGEERAKGNILERFSAQQFPDLHSELNLSSLELGDSALYFCASSVDLGTSSYNEQFFGPGTRLTVL.

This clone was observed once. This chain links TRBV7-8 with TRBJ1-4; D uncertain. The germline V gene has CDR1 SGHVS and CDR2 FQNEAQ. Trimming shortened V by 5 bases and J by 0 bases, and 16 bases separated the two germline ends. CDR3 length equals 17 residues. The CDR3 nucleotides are TGTGCCAGCAGCCGCCGACAACCTGGTGCAACTAATGAAAAACTGTTTTTT. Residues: CASSRRQPGATNEKLFF.

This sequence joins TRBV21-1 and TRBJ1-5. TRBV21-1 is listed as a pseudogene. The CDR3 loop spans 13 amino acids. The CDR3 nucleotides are TGTGCCAGCAGGTATAATAGCAATCAGCCCCAGCATTTT. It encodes CASRYNSNQPQHF.